A selection of T cell receptor beta chains follows, all from one sample in a study of regulatory T cells in long-lasting Graves disease. TCRdb ran MiXCR on the multiplex PCR reads and lists one entry per CDR3 protein. The table records 450,000 to 500,000 distinct CDR3 sequences, around 15% of them present only once. These sequences were also reported in another study, on T cells in Graves' hyperthyroidism and ophthalmopathy.

Here the sequenced sample was peripheral blood mononuclear cells (PBMCs), taken at new diagnosis, from a patient treated with antithyroid drugs. These receptors were taken from a man aged 40-49 years with Graves disease. CDR3s include the opening cysteine and the closing phenylalanine or tryptophan. D genes are given only for firm matches. Clone size is stated in some rows and not others, as once, few, many or a class when expanded.

TRBV20-1	TRBJ2-7	-	-	CSARDARGPGEQYF	TGCAGTGCTAGAGATGCCCGGGGGCCGGGCGAGCAGTACTTC
TRBV9	TRBJ1-1	-	TRBD1	CASSVGGQGPGEAFF	TGTGCCAGCAGCGTGGGCGGACAGGGCCCGGGGGAAGCTTTCTTT
TRBV6-9	TRBJ2-3	many	-	CASSYRGTEDTQYF	TGTGCCAGCAGTTACCGCGGGACTGAAGATACGCAGTATTTT
TRBV11-3	TRBJ2-1	many	TRBD2	CASSLGLAEGANEQFF	TGTGCCAGCAGCTTGGGACTAGCGGAGGGGGCCAATGAGCAGTTCTTC
TRBV6-1	TRBJ1-4	few	TRBD1	CASRQTGANEKLFF	TGTGCCAGCAGACAGACAGGGGCTAATGAAAAACTGTTTTTT
TRBV20-1	TRBJ2-5	many	-	CSAPKAGLAFQETQYF	TGCAGTGCTCCTAAGGCGGGGCTAGCTTTTCAAGAGACCCAGTACTTC
TRBV4-1	TRBJ2-5	many	-	CASSKPGPQETQYF	TGCGCCAGCAGCAAACCGGGACCACAAGAGACCCAGTACTTC
TRBV7-2	TRBJ2-3	-	TRBD2	CASRVAGLDTQYF	TGTGCCAGCAGGGTAGCGGGGCTAGATACGCAGTATTTT
TRBV12-3/TRBV12-4	TRBJ2-1	few	TRBD1	CASSLARTGTGGNEQFF	TGTGCCAGCAGTTTAGCCCGGACCGGGACAGGGGGCAATGAGCAGTTCTTC
TRBV15	TRBJ2-5	many	-	CATSRDNRLQETQYF	TGTGCCACCAGCAGAGATAACAGATTACAAGAGACCCAGTACTTC
TRBV6-1	TRBJ2-7	-	-	CASGRYSYEQYF	TGTGCCAGCGGGAGATATTCCTACGAGCAGTACTTC
TRBV20-1	TRBJ2-7	many	TRBD1	CSARQGDSYEQYF	TGCAGTGCTAGACAGGGGGACTCCTACGAGCAGTACTTC
TRBV28	TRBJ1-5	many	TRBD1	CASSEGTGVQPQHF	TGTGCCAGCAGTGAAGGGACAGGAGTTCAGCCCCAGCATTTT
TRBV6-2/TRBV6-3	TRBJ2-6	-	-	CASSFAGANILTF	TGTGCCAGCAGTTTCGCTGGGGCCAACATCCTGACTTTC
TRBV30	TRBJ1-3	many	TRBD1	CAWSSGTGENTIYF	TGTGCCTGGAGCTCCGGGACAGGGGAAAACACCATATATTTT
TRBV28	TRBJ2-7	many	TRBD1	CASSTPGTVDEQYF	TGTGCCAGCAGTACGCCCGGGACAGTGGACGAGCAGTACTTC
TRBV5-5	TRBJ2-3	many	-	CASSSTDITDTQYF	TGTGCCAGCAGCTCGACGGATATAACAGATACGCAGTATTTT
TRBV4-1	TRBJ2-3	-	-	CASSRDGTSTDTQYF	TGCGCCAGCAGTCGGGACGGCACTAGCACAGATACGCAGTATTTT
TRBV5-6	TRBJ2-1	many	-	CASRGRGVGNEQFF	TGTGCCAGCAGAGGCCGAGGGGTGGGAAATGAGCAGTTCTTC
TRBV19	TRBJ2-7	-	TRBD2	CASNPTGTSPHEQYF	TGTGCCAGTAATCCGACAGGGACTAGCCCCCACGAGCAGTACTTC
TRBV5-1	TRBJ1-2	once	TRBD1	CASSLEGQAYGYTF	TGCGCCAGCAGCTTGGAGGGACAGGCTTATGGCTACACCTTC
TRBV28	TRBJ2-5	many	-	CASSFSDTQETQYF	TGTGCCAGCAGTTTTTCAGATACACAAGAGACCCAGTACTTC
TRBV20-1	TRBJ2-7	many	TRBD1	CSAIPGGQGKGEQYF	TGCAGTGCTATACCTGGGGGACAGGGAAAAGGAGAGCAGTACTTC
TRBV5-1	TRBJ2-1	-	TRBD1	CASSPPGTGGYIEQFF	TGCGCCAGCAGCCCACCCGGGACAGGGGGTTATATTGAGCAGTTCTTC
TRBV12-3/TRBV12-4	TRBJ2-5	many	-	CASSPAGAWGTQYF	TGTGCCAGCAGTCCTGCCGGGGCTTGGGGGACCCAGTACTTC
TRBV5-1	TRBJ2-7	many	TRBD1	CASSAGQGYEQYF	TGCGCCAGCAGCGCGGGACAGGGTTACGAGCAGTACTTC
TRBV6-2/TRBV6-3	TRBJ2-2	many	-	CASRRGGELFF	TGTGCCAGCAGGAGGGGCGGGGAGCTGTTTTTT
TRBV6-1	TRBJ1-5	-	-	CASSPLTPGNQPQHF	TGTGCCAGCAGCCCCCTTACACCAGGCAATCAGCCCCAGCATTTT
TRBV10-3	TRBJ2-7	-	-	CAISEPTTGAYEQYF	TGTGCCATCAGTGAGCCCACTACTGGAGCCTACGAGCAGTACTTC
TRBV7-9	TRBJ1-4	once	-	CASSSPPSGVANEKLFF	TGTGCCAGCAGCTCCCCCCCCTCGGGGGTAGCTAATGAAAAACTGTTTTTT
TRBV28	TRBJ2-7	many	-	CASSSYIGGEQYF	TGTGCCAGCAGTTCGTACATTGGTGGTGAGCAGTACTTC
TRBV29-1	TRBJ1-1	-	-	CSVNNREGNTEAFF	TGCAGCGTCAATAACAGGGAGGGGAACACTGAAGCTTTCTTT
TRBV7-3	TRBJ2-1	-	-	CASSQGPSGEQFF	TGTGCCAGCAGCCAGGGCCCTTCGGGTGAGCAGTTCTTC
TRBV12-3/TRBV12-4	TRBJ2-2	many	-	CASTRGRGWTGELFF	TGTGCCAGCACCCGAGGCAGGGGTTGGACCGGGGAGCTGTTTTTT
TRBV6-2/TRBV6-3	TRBJ2-7	many	-	CASSYSTVTSYSYEQYF	TGTGCCAGCAGTTACTCGACCGTGACTAGTTATTCCTACGAGCAGTACTTC
TRBV7-9	TRBJ2-7	-	-	CASSAQERACEQYF	TGTGCCAGCAGCGCACAGGAACGGGCTTGCGAGCAGTACTTC
TRBV29-1	TRBJ2-3	-	TRBD2	CSLLGGGTDTQYF	TGCAGCCTCCTGGGAGGGGGCACAGATACGCAGTATTTT
TRBV4-1	TRBJ2-1	few	-	CASSQAPRQIGDNEQFF	TGCGCCAGCAGCCAAGCTCCCCGGCAGATCGGCGACAATGAGCAGTTCTTC
TRBV7-9	TRBJ2-5	-	TRBD1	CASSLLAGGMGQLETQYF	TGTGCCAGCAGCTTATTAGCAGGGGGAATGGGCCAGTTGGAGACCCAGTACTTC
TRBV18	TRBJ1-1	many	-	CASSPRGAGTEAFF	TGTGCCAGCTCACCACGGGGGGCAGGGACTGAAGCTTTCTTT
TRBV27	TRBJ2-7	many	-	CASSPQPARISYEQYF	TGTGCCAGCAGCCCTCAACCGGCCCGTATCTCCTACGAGCAGTACTTC
TRBV29-1	TRBJ2-1	few	-	CSVASGVFQGEQFF	TGCAGCGTTGCATCGGGAGTGTTTCAGGGTGAGCAGTTCTTC
TRBV7-3	TRBJ2-1	many	TRBD2	CASSQLAGHPLNEQFF	TGTGCCAGCAGCCAGCTAGCGGGTCACCCCCTCAATGAGCAGTTCTTC
TRBV7-9	TRBJ2-7	many	-	CASSSPGSPSYEQYF	TGTGCCAGCAGCTCCCCCGGGTCCCCCTCCTACGAGCAGTACTTC
TRBV28	TRBJ1-2	-	-	CASTLLGNYGYTF	TGTGCCAGCACCCTCCTGGGGAACTATGGCTACACCTTC
TRBV6-2/TRBV6-3	TRBJ1-6	-	-	CASTWDEGSPLHF	TGTGCCAGCACTTGGGACGAGGGATCACCCCTCCACTTT
TRBV29-1	TRBJ1-2	-	-	CSVEGREGYTF	TGCAGCGTTGAGGGCCGAGAAGGCTACACCTTC
TRBV5-1	TRBJ2-2	many	-	CASSSGTANTGELFF	TGTGCCAGCAGCTCAGGGACGGCGAACACCGGGGAGCTGTTTTTT
TRBV7-3	TRBJ2-7	many	TRBD2	CASSISSGRRYEQYF	TGTGCCAGCAGTATTTCTAGCGGGAGAAGATACGAGCAGTACTTC
TRBV6-1	TRBJ1-2	many	-	CASVLGGLGYTF	TGTGCCAGCGTTCTTGGAGGGTTGGGCTACACCTTC
TRBV28	TRBJ2-7	many	TRBD2	CASTRLAGFYEQYF	TGTGCCAGCACCCGACTAGCGGGATTTTACGAGCAGTACTTC
TRBV10-1	TRBJ1-1	few	TRBD1	CASTLDRGDTEAFF	TGCGCCAGCACTCTGGACAGGGGGGACACTGAAGCTTTCTTT
TRBV24-1	TRBJ2-3	few	-	CATSEPTITDTQYF	TGTGCCACCAGTGAACCGACTATCACAGATACGCAGTATTTT